The T cell receptor beta chain described here comes from a study of blood T cell repertoires in COVID-19. Study-wide context: Italy, Spain and the United States were the sources of the convalescent and acute COVID-19 samples. In each case, the material was cDNA or gDNA derived from T cells, B-cell-depleted T cells, or PBMCs.

In the authors' workflow: Nucleated cell number was recorded as an estimate derived from reference gene primer amplification. Some clones are missing from TCRdb's copy, which holds only in-frame ones; the method was immunoSEQ multiplex PCR. From that table come the V and J calls and clone size; the DNA was used to work out D and trimming. The data show just over 50,000 clones, with around 83% seen just once and roughly 4.5% held by the top ten. The CDR3 runs 15 residues. The germline gives CDR1 LNHDA, CDR2 SQIVND (reference sequence). Trimming left V 3 bases short and J 0 bases short, with 9 bases between. On this clone: In the same sample, other DNA sequences code for this CDR3.

The chain couples TRBV19 to TRBJ1-3; D not certain. The receptor's source is a man older than 75 with active COVID-19. Sequencing used peripheral blood. CDR3 DNA: TGTGCCAGTAGTATGCGGTACAACTCTGGAAACACCATATATTTT. Translated, it gives CASSMRYNSGNTIYF.